The present T cell receptor (beta chain) was sequenced within a study of cytomegalovirus exposure and HLA in healthy donors. Findings and limits, study-wide: The study put under 200 TCR beta chains on its list as cytomegalovirus-associated. The study found most TCR sequences rare, yet found some public TCRs in many donors. High specificity and sensitivity for cytomegalovirus status were reported for the classifier.

Per the germline V gene, CDR1 is MRHNA and CDR2 is SNTAGT. The CDR3 loop spans 15 amino acids. The junction had 4 bases not matched to a gene; V was cut back by 4 bases and J by 2 bases. Assay: immunoSEQ multiplex PCR; the TCRdb copy retains only in-frame clones and omits some. The sample carries 120,000 or so clones, roughly nine tenths recorded once. This clone was counted a few times. Its antigen is unknown. This TCR came from a woman aged 18 to 35 in good health and CMV-seronegative. The sequenced sample consisted of PBMCs. The V call is TRBV6-4, the J call TRBJ2-3; TRBD2 agrees at 9 bases. CDR3 DNA: TGTGCCAGCAGTGTCCTAGCGGGGACCACAGATACGCAGTATTTT. Translating it yields CASSVLAGTTDTQYF.